This entry lists 9 T cell receptor beta chains sequenced from one sample in a study of blood T cell repertoires in COVID-19. Method: immunoSEQ multiplex PCR; TCRdb's copy keeps in-frame clones and lacks some. Of under 200,000 clones in the sample, 70% to 90% were seen once. Source material: peripheral blood. These receptors originate from a young man with acute or convalescent COVID-19.

The gene calls are TRBV28 and TRBJ1-2; the match to TRBD1 covers 12 bases. Germline values: CDR1 MDHEN, CDR2 SYDVKM. V lost 6 bases, J lost 7 bases, and 9 bases stayed unmatched. There are 15 residues in the CDR3. CDR3 sequence: CASSSPGTGGFGYTF. CDR3 DNA sequence: TGTGCCAGCAGCAGTCCTGGGACAGGGGGCTTTGGCTACACCTTC.

The chain joins TRBV7-8 to TRBJ1-4; the D is unclear. Germline V CDR1 and CDR2: SGHVS, FQNEAQ. Trimming shortened V by 6 bases and J by 4 bases, and 12 bases separated the two germline ends. CDR3 length: 14 residues. CDR3 residues: CASSPAGSNEKLFF. The CDR3 bases are TGTGCCAGCAGTCCGGCCGGGAGTAATGAAAAACTGTTTTTT.

This chain links TRBV6-5 with TRBJ1-2; TRBD1 aligns across 8 bases. The CDR3 runs 13 residues. CDR1 MNHEY and CDR2 SVGAGI come from the germline V gene. The V and J ends lost 6 bases and 6 bases, in that order; junction bases with no gene match: 6. CDR3 loop: CASRMDRANGYTF. The CDR3 DNA reads TGTGCCAGCAGGATGGACAGGGCAAATGGCTACACCTTC.

This chain links TRBV7-9 with TRBJ2-3; D may be TRBD1 (5 bases). Germline CDR1 and CDR2: SEHNR and FQNEAQ (reference sequence). CDR3 length equals 15 residues. V lost 5 bases, J lost 2 bases, and 14 bases lay in between. CDR3: CASSRTIGDTDTQYF. For the CDR3, the DNA is TGTGCCAGCAGCCGTACGATAGGGGACACAGATACGCAGTATTTT.

The CDR3 spells CASSFLAGGTNTGELFF. The DNA for the CDR3 is TGTGCCAGCAGCTTCCTAGCGGGGGGGACTAACACCGGGGAGCTGTTTTTT. The V and J genes are TRBV7-8 and TRBJ2-2; TRBD2 matches 12 bases. Germline CDR1 is SGHVS and CDR2 is FQNEAQ. J gave up 2 bases and V 3 bases, and 4 bases lay outside the gene matches. The CDR3 spans 17 residues.

V is TRBV10-3 and J is TRBJ1-5; 11 bases align to TRBD1. Germline loops: CDR1 ENHRY, CDR2 SYGVKD. V gave up 6 bases and J gave up 4 bases; unmatched junction bases: 2. The CDR3 extends over 14 amino acids. Here the CDR3 DNA reads TGTGCCATCAGGGGACAGGGGGGGAATCAGCCCCAGCATTTT. Translated, it gives CAIRGQGGNQPQHF.

The V gene is TRBV30, the J gene TRBJ1-3, with 7 bases that match TRBD1. Germline values: CDR1 GTSNPN, CDR2 SVGIG (reference sequence). Trimming cost V 4 bases and J 3 bases; bases outside gene matches: 0. This CDR3 spans 12 amino acids. The CDR3 region is CAWTGGGNTIYF. Written as DNA, the CDR3 is TGTGCCTGGACAGGGGGTGGAAACACCATATATTTT.

The chain links TRBV18 to TRBJ1-3; D remains unclear. Germline-derived CDR1 and CDR2 are KGHSH and LQKENI. The V end was cut by 3 bases, the J end by 0 bases, with 9 bases between. This CDR3 comprises 15 residues. This CDR3 reads CASSPQQYSGNTIYF. CDR3 coding DNA: TGTGCCAGCTCACCGCAACAGTACTCTGGAAACACCATATATTTT.

The J gene is TRBJ2-1, the V gene TRBV5-5; TRBD1 aligns across 11 bases. This CDR3 is 15 amino acids long. Germline V gene lookup returns CDR1 SGHKS and CDR2 YYEKEE (reference sequence). V was pared by 1 base and J by 7 bases, with 4 bases of the junction left unmatched. Here the CDR3 reads CASSLRWDRGNEQFF. CDR3 nucleotide sequence: TGTGCCAGCAGCTTGAGATGGGACAGGGGGAATGAGCAGTTCTTC.